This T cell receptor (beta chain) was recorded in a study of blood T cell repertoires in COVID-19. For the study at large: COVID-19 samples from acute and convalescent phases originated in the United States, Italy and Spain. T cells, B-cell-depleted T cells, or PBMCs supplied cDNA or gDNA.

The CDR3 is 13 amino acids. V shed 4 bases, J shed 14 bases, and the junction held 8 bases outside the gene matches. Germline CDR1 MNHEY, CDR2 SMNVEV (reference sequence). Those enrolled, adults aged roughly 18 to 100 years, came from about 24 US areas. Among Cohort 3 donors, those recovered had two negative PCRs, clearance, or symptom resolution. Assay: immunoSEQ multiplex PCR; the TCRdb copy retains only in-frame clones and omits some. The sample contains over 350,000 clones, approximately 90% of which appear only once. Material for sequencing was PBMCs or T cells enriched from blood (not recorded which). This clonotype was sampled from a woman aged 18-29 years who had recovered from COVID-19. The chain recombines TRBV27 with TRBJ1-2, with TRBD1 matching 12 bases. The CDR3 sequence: CASSSGTGGAGTF. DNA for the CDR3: TGTGCCAGCAGTTCCGGGACAGGGGGCGCCGGGACCTTC.